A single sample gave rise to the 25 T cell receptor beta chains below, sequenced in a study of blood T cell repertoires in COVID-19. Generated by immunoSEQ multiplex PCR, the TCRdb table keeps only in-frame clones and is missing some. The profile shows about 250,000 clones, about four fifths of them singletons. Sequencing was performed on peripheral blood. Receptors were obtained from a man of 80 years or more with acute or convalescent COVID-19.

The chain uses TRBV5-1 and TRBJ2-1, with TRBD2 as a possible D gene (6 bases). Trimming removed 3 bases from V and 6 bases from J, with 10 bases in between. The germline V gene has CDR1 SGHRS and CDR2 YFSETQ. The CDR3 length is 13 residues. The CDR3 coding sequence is TGCGCCAGCAGCTCCTTTAGCGGCAATGAGCAGTTCTTC. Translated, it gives CASSSFSGNEQFF.

CDR3 residues: CASSHQGLGTEAFF. The CDR3 DNA sequence: TGCGCCAGCAGCCATCAGGGGTTAGGCACTGAAGCTTTCTTT. The chain is built from TRBV5-1 and TRBJ1-1; possibly TRBD1 for D (6 bases). Germline CDR1 and CDR2: SGHRS and YFSETQ. V was clipped by 4 bases and J by 4 bases, with 14 bases between them. The CDR3 is 14 residues long.

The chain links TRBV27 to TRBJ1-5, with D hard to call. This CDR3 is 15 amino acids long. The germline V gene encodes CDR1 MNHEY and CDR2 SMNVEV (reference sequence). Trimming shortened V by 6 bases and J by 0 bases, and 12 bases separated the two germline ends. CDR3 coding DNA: TGTGCCAGCAGACCCCTAGAAGTTAGCAATCAGCCCCAGCATTTT. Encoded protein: CASRPLEVSNQPQHF.

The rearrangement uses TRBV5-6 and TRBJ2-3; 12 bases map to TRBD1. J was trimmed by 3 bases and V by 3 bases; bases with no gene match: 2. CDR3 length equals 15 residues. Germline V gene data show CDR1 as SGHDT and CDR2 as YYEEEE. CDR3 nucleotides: TGTGCCAGCAGCTGGGGACAGGGGGCTACAGATACGCAGTATTTT. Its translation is CASSWGQGATDTQYF.

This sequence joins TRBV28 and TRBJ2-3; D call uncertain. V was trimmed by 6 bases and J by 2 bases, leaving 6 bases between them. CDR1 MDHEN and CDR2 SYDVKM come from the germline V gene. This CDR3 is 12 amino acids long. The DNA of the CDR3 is TGTGCCAGCAGCTCAGTCACAGATACGCAGTATTTT. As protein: CASSSVTDTQYF.

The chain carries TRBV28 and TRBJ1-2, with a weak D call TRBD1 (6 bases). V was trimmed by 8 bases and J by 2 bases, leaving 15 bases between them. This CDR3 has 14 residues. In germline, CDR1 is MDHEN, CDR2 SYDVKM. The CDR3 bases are TGTGCCAGCCTACCTACGGGGGGCAACTATGGCTACACCTTC. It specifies CASLPTGGNYGYTF.

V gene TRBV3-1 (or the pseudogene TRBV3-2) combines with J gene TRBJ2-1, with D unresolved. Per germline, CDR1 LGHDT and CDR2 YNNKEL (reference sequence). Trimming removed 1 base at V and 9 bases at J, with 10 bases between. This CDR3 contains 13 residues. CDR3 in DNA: TGTGCCAGCAGCCAAGGGCAGGTTAGTGAGCAGTTCTTC. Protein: CASSQGQVSEQFF.

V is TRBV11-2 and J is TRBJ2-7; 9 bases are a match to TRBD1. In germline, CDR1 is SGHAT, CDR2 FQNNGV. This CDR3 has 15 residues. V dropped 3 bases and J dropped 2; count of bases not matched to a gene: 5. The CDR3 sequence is CASSFSRQGAYEQYF. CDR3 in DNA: TGTGCCAGCAGCTTCTCGAGACAGGGGGCCTACGAGCAGTACTTC.

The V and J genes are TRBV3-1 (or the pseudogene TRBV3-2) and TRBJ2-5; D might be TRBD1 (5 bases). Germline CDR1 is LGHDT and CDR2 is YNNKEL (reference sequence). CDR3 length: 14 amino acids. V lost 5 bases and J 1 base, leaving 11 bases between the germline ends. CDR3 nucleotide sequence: TGTGCCAGCAGCTCTGCAGGGTTCCAAGAGACCCAGTACTTC. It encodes CASSSAGFQETQYF.

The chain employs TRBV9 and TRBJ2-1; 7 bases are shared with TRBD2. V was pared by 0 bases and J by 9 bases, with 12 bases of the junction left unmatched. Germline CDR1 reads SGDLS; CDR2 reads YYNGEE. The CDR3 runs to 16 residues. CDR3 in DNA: TGTGCCAGCAGCGTAGCTACTTCCAGCGGGATTACTGAGCAGTTCTTC. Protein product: CASSVATSSGITEQFF.

CDR3 sequence: CASSLAITSGRALVTDTQYF. The CDR3 DNA follows: TGCGCCAGCAGCTTGGCCATAACTAGCGGGAGGGCACTAGTGACAGATACGCAGTATTTT. The chain is built from TRBV5-1 and TRBJ2-3, with 13 bases matching TRBD2. J lost 3 bases, V lost 0 bases, and 13 bases had no gene match. Germline CDR1 is SGHRS and CDR2 is YFSETQ. CDR3 size: 20 residues. Combining the CDR3 with reference TRBV5-1 and TRBJ2-3 gives the whole variable domain KAGVTQTPRYLIKTRGQQVTLSCSPISGHRSVSWYQQTPGQGLQFLFEYFSETQRNKGNFPGRFSGRQFSNSRSEMNVSTLELGDSALYLCASSLAITSGRALVTDTQYFGPGTRLTVL.

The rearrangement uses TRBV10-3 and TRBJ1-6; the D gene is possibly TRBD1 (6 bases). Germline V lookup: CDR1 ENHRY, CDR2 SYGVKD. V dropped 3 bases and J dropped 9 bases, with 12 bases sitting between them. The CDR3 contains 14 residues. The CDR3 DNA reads TGTGCCATCAGTGACAGGGGTAATGGTTCACCCCTCCACTTT. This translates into CAISDRGNGSPLHF.

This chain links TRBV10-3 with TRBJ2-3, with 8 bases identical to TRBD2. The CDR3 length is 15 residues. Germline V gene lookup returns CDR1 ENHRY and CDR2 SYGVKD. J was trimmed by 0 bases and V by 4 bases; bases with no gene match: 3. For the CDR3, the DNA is TGTGCCATCAGTGTTACTAGCGGTAGCACAGATACGCAGTATTTT. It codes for CAISVTSGSTDTQYF.

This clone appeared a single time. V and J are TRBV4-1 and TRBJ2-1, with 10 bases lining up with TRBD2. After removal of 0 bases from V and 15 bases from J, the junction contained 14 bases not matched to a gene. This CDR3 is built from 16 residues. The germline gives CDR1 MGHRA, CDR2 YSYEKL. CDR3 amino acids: CASSQDPGLAVSRLFF. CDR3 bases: TGCGCCAGCAGCCAAGATCCTGGACTAGCGGTTAGCAGGCTGTTCTTC.

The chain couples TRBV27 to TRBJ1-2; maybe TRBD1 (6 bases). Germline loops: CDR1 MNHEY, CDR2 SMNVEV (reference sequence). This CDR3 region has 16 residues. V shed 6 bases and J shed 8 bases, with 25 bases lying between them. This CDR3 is CASSSWGGQGSGGYTF. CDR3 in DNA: TGTGCCAGCAGCTCCTGGGGGGGGCAGGGTTCTGGGGGCTACACCTTC.

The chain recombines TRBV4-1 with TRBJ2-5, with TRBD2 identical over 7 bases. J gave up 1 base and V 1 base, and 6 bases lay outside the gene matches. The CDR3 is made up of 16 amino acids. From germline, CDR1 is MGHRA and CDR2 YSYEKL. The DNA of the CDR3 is TGCGCCAGCAGCCAAGGGACTAGTGCTAGCCAAGAGACCCAGTACTTC. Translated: CASSQGTSASQETQYF.

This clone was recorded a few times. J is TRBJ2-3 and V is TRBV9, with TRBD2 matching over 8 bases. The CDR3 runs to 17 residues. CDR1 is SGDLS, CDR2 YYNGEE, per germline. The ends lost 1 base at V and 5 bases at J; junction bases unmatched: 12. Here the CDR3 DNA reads TGTGCCAGCAGCGTAAACCCAATTTACGGGGGGGGAGATACGCAGTATTTT. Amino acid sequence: CASSVNPIYGGGDTQYF.

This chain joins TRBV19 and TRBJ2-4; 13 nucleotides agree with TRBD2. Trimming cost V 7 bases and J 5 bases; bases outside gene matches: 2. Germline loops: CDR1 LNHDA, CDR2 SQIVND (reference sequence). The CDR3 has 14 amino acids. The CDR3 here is CASKLAGGENIQYF. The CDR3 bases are TGTGCCAGTAAACTAGCGGGGGGGGAAAACATTCAGTACTTC. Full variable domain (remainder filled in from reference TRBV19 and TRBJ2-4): DGGITQSPKYLFRKEGQNVTLSCEQNLNHDAMYWYRQDPGQGLRLIYYSQIVNDFQKGDIAEGYSVSREKKESFPLTVTSAQKNPTAFYLCASKLAGGENIQYFGAGTRLSVL.

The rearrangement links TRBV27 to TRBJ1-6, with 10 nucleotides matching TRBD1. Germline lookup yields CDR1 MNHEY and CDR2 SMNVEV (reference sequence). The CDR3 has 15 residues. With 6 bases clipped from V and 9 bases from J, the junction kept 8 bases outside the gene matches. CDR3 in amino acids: CASRLTGGVGSPLHF. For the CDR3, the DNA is TGTGCCAGCAGACTGACAGGGGGCGTGGGTTCACCCCTCCACTTT.

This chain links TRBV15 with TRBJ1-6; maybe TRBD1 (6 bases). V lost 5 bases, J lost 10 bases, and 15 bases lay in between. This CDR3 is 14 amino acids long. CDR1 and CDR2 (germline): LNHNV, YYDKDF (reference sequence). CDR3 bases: TGTGCCACCAGCTCAACAACAGGGTTCTCACCCCTCCACTTT. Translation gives CATSSTTGFSPLHF.

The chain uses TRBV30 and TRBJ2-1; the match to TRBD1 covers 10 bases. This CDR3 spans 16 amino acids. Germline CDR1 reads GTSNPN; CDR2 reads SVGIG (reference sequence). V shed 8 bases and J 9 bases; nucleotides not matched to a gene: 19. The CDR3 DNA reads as TGTGCCAGGGAAATTGACAGGGGGCTATTCCGAAGTGAGCAGTTCTTC. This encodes CAREIDRGLFRSEQFF.

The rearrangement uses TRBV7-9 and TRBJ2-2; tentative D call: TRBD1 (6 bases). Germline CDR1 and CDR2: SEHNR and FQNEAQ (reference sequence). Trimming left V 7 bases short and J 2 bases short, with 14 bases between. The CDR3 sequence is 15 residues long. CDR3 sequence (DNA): TGTGCCAGCACCGCAGGGGCTCTTAACACCGGGGAGCTGTTTTTT. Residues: CASTAGALNTGELFF.

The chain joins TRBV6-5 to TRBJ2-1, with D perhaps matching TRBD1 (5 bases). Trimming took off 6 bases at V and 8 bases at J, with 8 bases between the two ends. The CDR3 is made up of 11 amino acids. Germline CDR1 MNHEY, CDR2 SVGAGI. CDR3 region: CASRRRDEQFF. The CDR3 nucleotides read TGTGCCAGCAGACGCAGGGATGAGCAGTTCTTC.

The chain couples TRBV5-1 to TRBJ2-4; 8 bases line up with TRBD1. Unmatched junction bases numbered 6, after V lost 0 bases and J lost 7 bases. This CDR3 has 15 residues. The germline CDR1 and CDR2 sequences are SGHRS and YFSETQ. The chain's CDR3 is CASSLGTGSWNIQYF. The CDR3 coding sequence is TGCGCCAGCAGCTTGGGGACAGGGTCATGGAACATTCAGTACTTC. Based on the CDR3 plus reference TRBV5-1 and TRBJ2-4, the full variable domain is KAGVTQTPRYLIKTRGQQVTLSCSPISGHRSVSWYQQTPGQGLQFLFEYFSETQRNKGNFPGRFSGRQFSNSRSEMNVSTLELGDSALYLCASSLGTGSWNIQYFGAGTRLSVL.

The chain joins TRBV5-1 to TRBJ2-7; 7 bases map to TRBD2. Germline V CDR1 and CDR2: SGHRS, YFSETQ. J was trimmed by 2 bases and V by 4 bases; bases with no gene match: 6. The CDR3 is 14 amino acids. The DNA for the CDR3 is TGCGCCAGCAGCGGGCGGGAGCCCCCCTACGAGCAGTACTTC. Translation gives CASSGREPPYEQYF.